The 20 T cell receptor beta chains below were found in one sample sequenced in a study of Ad26.COV2.S vaccination and SARS-CoV-2 variants. Specified treatment: roughly 19 received Ad26.COV2.S at low or high dose, single or two shots; a few received placebo; per-sample allocation not given. Each sample was drawn 63 days after the first injection (of vaccine or placebo). The protocol was immunoSEQ multiplex PCR, while the TCRdb copy is restricted to in-frame clones and leaves out a portion. The data show 410,000 or so clones, approximately 90% seen once. Specimen: peripheral blood, collected in a trial of Ad26.COV2.S vaccine versus placebo. Every receptor here comes from a person between 18 and 65 years old who received the Ad26.COV2.S COVID-19 vaccine or a placebo.

V usage is TRBV25-1 and J usage is TRBJ2-3; 10 bases map to TRBD1. V lost 3 bases, J lost 4 bases, and 7 bases stayed unmatched. Germline CDR1 is MGHDK and CDR2 is SYGVNS. The CDR3 sequence is 16 residues long. The CDR3 loop is CASSDDRGRLADTQYF. The CDR3 DNA is TGTGCCAGCAGTGACGACAGGGGGCGCCTAGCAGATACGCAGTATTTT.

The chain couples TRBV20-1 to TRBJ2-4, with D possibly TRBD2 on 5 matching bases. V was cut by 5 bases and J by 14 bases, with 13 bases left in between. This CDR3 has 10 amino acids. Germline CDR1 DFQATT, CDR2 SNEGSKA (reference sequence). CDR3 nucleotides: TGCAGTGCTGGAGGACTCCCCGAGTACTTC. Protein product: CSAGGLPEYF.

This chain joins TRBV6-2 or TRBV6-3 and TRBJ1-1, with D hard to call. Trimming shortened V by 2 bases and J by 0 bases, and 10 bases separated the two germline ends. The length of the CDR3 is 15 residues. Germline CDR1 reads MNHEY; CDR2 reads SVGEGT. CDR3 DNA sequence: TGTGCCAGCAGTTACGGGTGGACGGTGAACACTGAAGCTTTCTTT. As protein: CASSYGWTVNTEAFF.

The J gene is TRBJ2-1, the V gene TRBV4-1; D gene unclear. Germline V lookup: CDR1 MGHRA, CDR2 YSYEKL. This CDR3 spans 13 amino acids. V shed 0 bases and J shed 8 bases, with 8 bases lying between them. The CDR3, as DNA: TGCGCCAGCAGCCAAGATTCGGTGGATGAGCAGTTCTTC. This gives the protein CASSQDSVDEQFF.

This rearrangement joins TRBV11-3 to TRBJ2-3; possible D gene TRBD2, 7 bases. The CDR3 covers 15 residues. Trimming cost V 3 bases and J 2 bases, with 12 bases left between them. Germline V lookup: CDR1 SGHNT, CDR2 YENEEA. CDR3 sequence (DNA): TGTGCCAGCAGCTTTTCGGGGGGCCACACAGATACGCAGTATTTT. Its translation is CASSFSGGHTDTQYF. The full variable domain, rest sourced from reference TRBV11-3 and TRBJ2-3, is EAGVVQSPRYKIIEKKQPVAFWCNPISGHNTLYWYLQNLGQGPELLIRYENEEAVDDSQLPKDRFSAERLKGVDSTLKIQPAELGDSAVYLCASSFSGGHTDTQYFGPGTRLTVL.

The chain couples TRBV4-2 to TRBJ2-2, with D possibly TRBD1 on 5 matching bases. Germline V lookup: CDR1 LGHNA, CDR2 YNFKEQ. The CDR3 totals 13 residues. The V gene lost 4 bases and the J gene lost 4 bases, with 7 bases spanning the gap. For the CDR3, the DNA is TGTGCCAGCAGCCCAGGGATCACCGGGGAGCTGTTTTTT. It yields the protein CASSPGITGELFF.

The V and J genes are TRBV4-3 and TRBJ1-4; TRBD1 matches 7 bases. V lost 1 base, J lost 7 bases, and 9 bases stayed unmatched. CDR1 LGHNA and CDR2 YSLEER come from the germline V gene. The CDR3 is made up of 16 amino acids. The CDR3 spells CASSQAQTGSSEKLFF. CDR3 bases: TGCGCCAGCAGCCAAGCCCAGACAGGGTCAAGTGAAAAACTGTTTTTT.

This clone has a single count. The chain is built from TRBV30 and TRBJ1-1; 8 nucleotides line up with TRBD1. V dropped 4 bases and J dropped 5; count of bases not matched to a gene: 12. The CDR3 contains 15 residues. Per germline, CDR1 GTSNPN and CDR2 SVGIG (reference sequence). CDR3 DNA: TGTGCCTGGAACGGACAGGGTAATTTGGGTACTGAAGCTTTCTTT. Translated: CAWNGQGNLGTEAFF.

This chain joins TRBV7-9 and TRBJ1-1; D gene unclear. CDR1 is SEHNR and CDR2 is FQNEAQ in the germline V gene (reference sequence). V lost 5 bases and J lost 8, with 30 bases in between. The CDR3 extends over 18 amino acids. CDR3 in DNA: TGTGCCAGCAGCCTAACTCCCGCCCCGCGCCCAACAAGCGGAGAAGCTTTCTTT. This codes for CASSLTPAPRPTSGEAFF.

This chain links TRBV7-6 with TRBJ1-2; D is undetermined. V gave up 1 base and J gave up 10 bases, with 10 bases separating them. The length of the CDR3 is 12 residues. Germline V gene sequence: CDR1 SGHVS, CDR2 FNYEAQ. The CDR3 DNA reads as TGTGCCAGCAGCTTAGAGGGCAGTACCTACACCTTC. Translated: CASSLEGSTYTF. Together with reference TRBV7-6 and TRBJ1-2, the CDR3 gives the full variable domain: GAGVSQSPRYKVTKRGQDVALRCDPISGHVSLYWYRQALGQGPEFLTYFNYEAQQDKSGLPNDRFSAERPEGSISTLTIQRTEQRDSAMYRCASSLEGSTYTFGSGTRLTVV.

The V call is TRBV3-1 (or the pseudogene TRBV3-2), the J call TRBJ1-2, with D perhaps matching TRBD1 (5 bases). Germline lookup yields CDR1 LGHDT and CDR2 YNNKEL (reference sequence). The CDR3 is 13 residues long. The V and J ends lost 5 bases and 2 bases respectively, with 9 bases between them. The CDR3 loop is CASSGKGNYGYTF. Here the CDR3 DNA reads TGTGCCAGCAGCGGAAAGGGGAACTATGGCTACACCTTC.

This clone came up once. The rearrangement joins TRBV5-1 to TRBJ1-6, with TRBD1 identical over 10 bases. The CDR3 is 18 residues long. In germline, CDR1 is SGHRS, CDR2 YFSETQ. V lost 0 bases to trimming and J lost 5 bases; unmatched junction nucleotides: 8. CDR3 sequence: CASSLAGQGVRDNSPLHF. CDR3 coding DNA: TGCGCCAGCAGCTTGGCCGGACAGGGGGTGAGGGATAATTCACCCCTCCACTTT. The entire variable domain, with the rest obtained from reference TRBV5-1 and TRBJ1-6, is as follows: KAGVTQTPRYLIKTRGQQVTLSCSPISGHRSVSWYQQTPGQGLQFLFEYFSETQRNKGNFPGRFSGRQFSNSRSEMNVSTLELGDSALYLCASSLAGQGVRDNSPLHFGNGTRLTVT.

The J gene is TRBJ2-1, the V gene TRBV29-1; 10 bases map to TRBD2. The CDR3 totals 12 residues. Trimming cost V 5 bases and J 9 bases; bases outside gene matches: 4. CDR1 is SQVTM and CDR2 is ANQGSEA in the germline V gene. CDR3 sequence reads: CSVSGGVFEQFF. The CDR3 region has the DNA TGCAGCGTTAGCGGGGGGGTGTTTGAGCAGTTCTTC.

This clone was recorded once. V and J are TRBV20-1 and TRBJ1-2; D possibly corresponds to TRBD1 (5 bases). V dropped 6 bases and J dropped 7 bases, with 12 bases sitting between them. The CDR3 consists of 11 residues. Per the germline V gene, CDR1 is DFQATT and CDR2 is SNEGSKA (reference sequence). The DNA of the CDR3 is TGCAGTGCAAGGGTGGGGGGTGGCTACACCTTC. This encodes CSARVGGGYTF.

The V call is TRBV20-1, the J call TRBJ1-6; D is unresolved. The germline V gene has CDR1 DFQATT and CDR2 SNEGSKA (reference sequence). V lost 3 bases and J 7 bases, leaving 13 bases between the germline ends. The CDR3 sequence is 14 residues long. CDR3 in DNA: TGCAGTGCTAGTAGCAGAACCAACAATTCACCCCTCCACTTT. Its protein is CSASSRTNNSPLHF.

The rearrangement uses TRBV19 and TRBJ1-2; the D is unclear. The CDR3 consists of 13 residues. V lost 5 bases to trimming and J lost 2 bases, with 9 bases between them. Germline CDR1 and CDR2: LNHDA and SQIVND (reference sequence). CDR3 bases: TGTGCCAGTAGTCGACTCGAAAACTATGGCTACACCTTC. Translation gives CASSRLENYGYTF.

This chain links TRBV9 with TRBJ1-2; the D is unclear. The CDR3 consists of 16 residues. The germline gives CDR1 SGDLS, CDR2 YYNGEE. V was cut by 3 bases and J by 1 base, with 16 bases left in between. CDR3 nucleotides: TGTGCCAGCAGCGCGCTCCCGGCGGGAAATAACTATGGCTACACCTTC. Protein: CASSALPAGNNYGYTF. Complete variable domain (other parts from reference TRBV9 and TRBJ1-2): DSGVTQTPKHLITATGQRVTLRCSPRSGDLSVYWYQQSLDQGLQFLIQYYNGEERAKGNILERFSAQQFPDLHSELNLSSLELGDSALYFCASSALPAGNNYGYTFGSGTRLTVV.

The gene calls are TRBV7-9 and TRBJ1-2; no clear D gene. Germline loops: CDR1 SEHNR, CDR2 FQNEAQ (reference sequence). V was cut by 0 bases and J by 6 bases, with 8 bases left in between. The CDR3 is 13 amino acids. The DNA for the CDR3 is TGTGCCAGCAGCTTAGCGGGTTCTGATGGCTACACCTTC. Translation: CASSLAGSDGYTF.

The chain joins TRBV4-3 to TRBJ1-3; 8 bases are a match to TRBD1. The V gene end was trimmed by 2 bases and the J gene end by 3 bases; junction bases not matched to a gene: 6. Germline CDR1 reads LGHNA; CDR2 reads YSLEER. There are 16 residues in the CDR3. CDR3 sequence: CASSQNRGIFGNTIYF. The CDR3 DNA reads as TGCGCCAGCAGCCAAAACAGGGGGATCTTTGGAAACACCATATATTTT.

The rearrangement uses TRBV7-9 and TRBJ2-7; D is ambiguous. CDR3 length: 14 residues. The germline gives CDR1 SEHNR, CDR2 FQNEAQ (reference sequence). Trimming stripped 4 bases from V and 5 bases from J, with 15 bases between. The CDR3 sequence is CASSSSPRWDEQYF. Here the CDR3 DNA reads TGTGCCAGCAGCTCGAGCCCCAGGTGGGACGAGCAGTACTTC.